This record looks at one T cell receptor (beta chain) sequence and its context. The target of this receptor is not known. No much larger clonotype is one base removed from it; base qualities were not supplied. Genomic DNA was isolated from the sorted cells so that the TCRbeta CDR3 region could be sequenced. The immunoSEQ Assay was used for sequencing of TCRbeta CDR3 regions. TCRdb provides this immuneACCESS table in a form limited to in-frame rearrangements. Some clones are lacking; in checked studies, under half of them reflect an unresolved V gene, and why the rest are absent is not known. The sample table contains around 60,000 clones; only one count was recorded for under 85% of them. 5.5% to 7% of the sample is held by the ten biggest clonotypes. The data were obtained in a study of OX40 agonist ivuxolimab in advanced cancers. About the study as a whole: The costimulatory receptor OX40 (CD134) was targeted by ivuxolimab, a fully human IgG2 agonistic monoclonal antibody. The paper covers the monotherapy dose-escalation part of the phase I ivuxolimab trial, which included N ≈ 52 patients. Peripheral TCRbeta sequencing was intended to test whether TCR sequence diversity was altered and clonal T-cell expansion was caused by ivuxolimab. Of the approximately 54 patients in dose escalation, some 20 had hepatocellular carcinoma, roughly 15 had melanoma, 9 had renal cell carcinoma and 9 had head and neck cancer. In the dose-escalation cohort, approximately 83% of patients were male, and the mean age was around 65 years with a range of about 23 to 79. Intravenous ivuxolimab was administered to patients every 2 weeks at six dose levels: 0.01, 0.1, 0.3, 1.5, 3 and 10 mg/kg. Three dose-escalation patients achieved partial responses, one with hepatocellular carcinoma and two with cutaneous melanoma. Prior anti-PD-1, anti-PD-L1 or anti-CTLA-4 therapy was permitted, and checkpoint inhibitors had been received by about 37% of dose-escalation patients.

The trial excluded patients who had a history of autoimmune disease or who were on systemic immunosuppression. Peripheral blood for TCR sequencing was collected from all dose cohorts at baseline, on cycle 4 day 1, and on cycle 7 day 1. Samples came from an open-label, multicenter, first-in-human phase I dose-escalation trial of ivuxolimab. The trial enrolled adults with locally advanced or metastatic head and neck squamous cell, hepatocellular, melanoma or renal cell carcinoma. Before TCR sequencing, CD4+ T cells and CD8+ T cells from peripheral blood were sorted into separate populations. Spanning cysteine to phenylalanine, the CDR3 consists of 14 amino acids. Only the CDR3 DNA is retained, 42 bases long and in frame from the first base. Clipping removes 6 bases from V and 4 bases from J, with 8 as the unmatched junction base count. From the germline V gene, CDR1 is SQVTM and CDR2 is ANQGSEA. The paper's findings and limits, for the study overall: In partial responders in the 0.1-3.0 mg/kg groups, normalized peripheral clonal expansion was found to be among the lowest, especially among CD8+ T cells. The antigen specificity of the peripheral T cells that underwent clonal expansion was not determined. At doses of 0.1 to 3.0 mg/kg, clonal expansion of both CD4+ and CD8+ T cells in blood was seen between baseline and week 6. After ivuxolimab, CD8+ T cells had more expanded clones than CD4+ T cells on average. Low levels of normalized T-cell clonal expansion were also seen in some patients who did not respond.

Recombination joined TRBV29-1 with TRBJ1-1, and 10 bases in between align with TRBD1. This clonotype was sampled from an adult with an advanced solid tumor such as melanoma, head and neck, liver or kidney cancer. The sequences come from CD4+ or CD8+ T cells sorted from blood, collected in a trial of the OX40 agonist ivuxolimab. The CDR3 region: CSVRQGADSTEAFF. The nucleotide sequence reads as follows: TGCAGCGTCCGACAGGGGGCCGATTCCACTGAAGCTTTCTTT.